This T cell receptor beta chain was obtained from a study of cytomegalovirus exposure and HLA in healthy donors. Broader study findings: Cytomegalovirus status was reportedly diagnosed by the classifier with high sensitivity and specificity.

Germline V gene sequence: CDR1 LNHNV, CDR2 YYDKDF (reference sequence). CDR3 length: 14 residues. Trimming removed 3 bases from V and 0 bases from J, with 8 bases in between. On this clone: Its antigen is unknown.

PCR was performed using 60 Vbeta and 13 Jbeta primers. Some clones are missing from TCRdb's copy, which holds only in-frame ones; the method was immunoSEQ multiplex PCR. The sample shows about 99,000 clones, over 75% of them seen only once. This rearrangement joins TRBV15 to TRBJ1-1; D is ambiguous. This clonotype was sampled from a man in his fifties or sixties in good health and CMV-seropositive. The material sequenced was PBMCs. The CDR3 spells CATSSGIVNTEAFF. The CDR3 bases are TGTGCCACCAGCAGTGGTATAGTGAACACTGAAGCTTTCTTT.